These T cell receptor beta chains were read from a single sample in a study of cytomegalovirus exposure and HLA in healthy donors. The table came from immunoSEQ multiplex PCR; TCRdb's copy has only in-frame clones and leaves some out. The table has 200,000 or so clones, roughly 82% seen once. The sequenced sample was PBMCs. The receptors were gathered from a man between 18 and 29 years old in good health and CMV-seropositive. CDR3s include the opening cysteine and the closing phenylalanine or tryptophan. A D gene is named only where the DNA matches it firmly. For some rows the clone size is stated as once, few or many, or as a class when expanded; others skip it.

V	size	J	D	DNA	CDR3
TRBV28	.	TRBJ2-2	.	TGTGCCAGCAGTTTATTCCTTGGATCACGGGCCGGGGAGCTGTTTTTT	CASSLFLGSRAGELFF
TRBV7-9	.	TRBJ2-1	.	TGTGCCGGGGGGGCCGTGGGACTCGGAGGCAATGAGCAGTTCTTC	CAGGAVGLGGNEQFF
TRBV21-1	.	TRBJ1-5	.	TGTGCCAGCAGGGCCGAGACCAGCGGTCAGCCCCAGCATTTT	CASRAETSGQPQHF
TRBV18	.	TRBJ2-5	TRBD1	TGTGCCAGCTCACAACAGGGGGCACAAGAGACCCAGTACTTC	CASSQQGAQETQYF
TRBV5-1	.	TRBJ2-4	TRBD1	TGCGCCAGCAGCTCTACAGGGGCCAGGAACATTCAGTACTTC	CASSSTGARNIQYF
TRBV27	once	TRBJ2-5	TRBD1	TGTGCCAGCAGTCGGGACAGGACACAAGAGACCCAGTACTTC	CASSRDRTQETQYF
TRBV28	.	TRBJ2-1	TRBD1	TGTGCCAGCAGGGACCGACAGGGATCCTACAATGAGCAGTTCTTC	CASRDRQGSYNEQFF
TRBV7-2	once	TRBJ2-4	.	TGTGCCAGCAGCTTCGCGCCGCAAAACATTCAGTACTTC	CASSFAPQNIQYF
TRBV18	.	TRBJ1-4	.	TGTGCCAGCTCACCAGCGGGATCCGATGAAAAACTGTTTTTT	CASSPAGSDEKLFF
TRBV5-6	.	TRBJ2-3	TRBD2	TGTGCCAGCAGCCGACTAGCGGGAGGGCCAGATACGCAGTATTTT	CASSRLAGGPDTQYF
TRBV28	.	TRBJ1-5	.	TGTGCCAGCAGCCTACGACACCGGCACAATCAGCCCCAGCATTTT	CASSLRHRHNQPQHF
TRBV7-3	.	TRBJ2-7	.	TGTGCCAGCAGTCCCGGGACACTAAGCTCCTACGAGCAGTACTTC	CASSPGTLSSYEQYF
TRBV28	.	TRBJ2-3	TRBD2	TGTGCCAGCAGGGGGGGGAGACCCGGAGATACGCAGTATTTT	CASRGGRPGDTQYF
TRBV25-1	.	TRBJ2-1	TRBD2	TGTGCCAGCAGTGAAATAGCGGGGGACTACAATGAGCAGTTCTTC	CASSEIAGDYNEQFF
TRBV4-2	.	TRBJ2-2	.	TGTGCCAGCAGCCAAGAGGCAGGGGGTAGCGGAAACACCGGGGAGCTGTTTTTT	CASSQEAGGSGNTGELFF
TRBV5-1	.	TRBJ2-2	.	TGCGCCAGCAGCTTTTCGACTGCAAACACCGGGGAGCTGTTTTTT	CASSFSTANTGELFF
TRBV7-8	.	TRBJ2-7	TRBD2	TGTGCCAGCAGCTTACGCCCGGGAGGCCCCTCCTACGAGCAGTACTTC	CASSLRPGGPSYEQYF
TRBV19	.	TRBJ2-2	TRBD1	TGTGCCACCACAGGACAGGGGAACACCGGGGAGCTGTTTTTT	CATTGQGNTGELFF
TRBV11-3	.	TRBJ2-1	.	TGTGCCAGCAGCTTAGGTCGTTCGAGCTCCTACAATGAGCAGTTCTTC	CASSLGRSSSYNEQFF
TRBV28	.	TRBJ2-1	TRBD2	TGTGCCAGCAGTTCCCAGAGGACTAGGTGGGAGCAGTTCTTC	CASSSQRTRWEQFF